The source of this T cell receptor beta chain is a study of blood T cell repertoires in COVID-19. Turning to the study itself: The origin of the acute and convalescent COVID-19 samples was the United States, Italy and Spain. From T cells, B-cell-depleted T cells, or PBMCs came the material, which was cDNA or gDNA.

Original processing methods: How many nucleated cells were present was estimated from reference gene primer amplification. Some clones are missing from TCRdb's copy, which holds only in-frame ones; the method was immunoSEQ multiplex PCR. V and J calls and clone size are copied from that table; D and trimming were computed from the DNA. The data show about 250,000 clones, roughly nine tenths seen once. A note on this clone: The sample holds other DNA sequences that translate to the same CDR3.

V lost 3 bases, J lost 4 bases, and 9 bases lay in between. The CDR3 contains 13 residues. Looked up from germline, CDR1 is KGHSH and CDR2 is LQKENI. The sample was peripheral blood. The clonotype was recovered from a man younger than 35 with active or convalescent COVID-19. V usage is TRBV18 and J usage is TRBJ1-1; no firm D call. The CDR3 region is CASSPTGGTEAFF. Here the CDR3 DNA reads TGTGCCAGCTCACCGACGGGTGGCACTGAAGCTTTCTTT.